A selection of T cell receptor beta chains follows, all from one sample in a study of T cell responses to AZD1222 COVID-19 vaccine. Here immunoSEQ multiplex PCR was the method, and the copy in TCRdb shows in-frame clones only, minus some. Among roughly 150,000 clones listed, approximately 94% were seen once. The sequences come from peripheral blood, collected on day 0 of AZD1222 vaccination. The receptors here all came from an adult in good health. The CDR3 runs from the conserved cysteine through the conserved F or W. The D gene is left open where the match is weak. Clone size is stated in some rows and not others, as once, few, many or a class when expanded.

D	V	J	size	CDR3	DNA
TRBD1	TRBV28	TRBJ1-2	NA	CASTRTGDGYTF	TGTGCCAGCACTCGGACAGGAGATGGCTACACCTTC
TRBD1	TRBV5-4	TRBJ1-6	NA	CASSFRGFNNSPLHF	TGTGCCAGCAGCTTCAGGGGGTTTAACAATTCACCCCTCCACTTT
NA	TRBV5-4	TRBJ1-1	NA	CATQPGTAPTEAFF	TGTGCCACCCAGCCCGGGACGGCTCCCACTGAAGCTTTCTTT
TRBD1	TRBV7-9	TRBJ2-5	NA	CASSLRTGATETQYF	TGTGCCAGCAGCTTGAGGACAGGGGCGACGGAGACCCAGTACTTC
NA	TRBV27	TRBJ1-2	NA	CASSPNPPDSYGYTF	TGTGCCAGCAGTCCTAATCCCCCCGACAGCTATGGCTACACCTTC
TRBD2	TRBV19	TRBJ2-2	NA	CASRISGGATGELFF	TGTGCCAGTAGAATCAGCGGGGGGGCGACCGGGGAGCTGTTTTTT
NA	TRBV7-2	TRBJ1-3	NA	CASSLGSGSSGNTIYF	TGTGCCAGCAGCTTAGGATCCGGGAGCTCTGGAAACACCATATATTTT
NA	TRBV2	TRBJ2-2	NA	CASSEARAGGELFF	TGTGCCAGCAGTGAAGCTCGGGCGGGGGGGGAGCTGTTTTTT
NA	TRBV9	TRBJ2-2	once	CASSVGFSTFFTGELFF	TGTGCCAGCAGCGTTGGGTTTTCTACTTTCTTCACCGGGGAGCTGTTTTTT
TRBD2	TRBV7-2	TRBJ2-3	NA	CASSPQAGEADTQYF	TGTGCCAGCAGCCCCCAAGCGGGAGAGGCAGATACGCAGTATTTT
NA	TRBV5-5	TRBJ1-6	NA	CASSSSDRGNSPLHF	TGTGCCAGCAGCTCATCGGACAGAGGCAATTCACCCCTCCACTTT
NA	TRBV19	TRBJ1-5	NA	CASRDGASGQPQHF	TGTGCCAGTCGGGACGGGGCGTCTGGTCAGCCCCAGCATTTT
TRBD1	TRBV7-8	TRBJ2-3	NA	CASSLRTGTLGDTQYF	TGTGCCAGCAGCCTCCGGACAGGGACTCTTGGGGATACGCAGTATTTT
NA	TRBV7-9	TRBJ1-6	NA	CASSFIESPLHF	TGTGCCAGCAGCTTTATCGAGTCACCCCTCCACTTT
NA	TRBV3-1/TRBV3-2	TRBJ2-1	few	CASRSTGGVFNEQFF	TGTGCCAGCAGGTCAACCGGGGGCGTATTTAATGAGCAGTTCTTC
NA	TRBV4-3	TRBJ2-7	NA	CASSQGPRGYEQYF	TGCGCCAGCAGCCAAGGGCCAAGAGGCTACGAGCAGTACTTC
NA	TRBV14	TRBJ1-1	NA	CASSQVRAGFAEAFF	TGTGCCAGCAGCCAAGTTAGGGCGGGTTTCGCTGAAGCTTTCTTT
NA	TRBV27	TRBJ1-6	NA	CASSLSSTGQFNSPLHF	TGTGCCAGCAGTTTATCCTCAACTGGACAGTTCAATTCACCCCTCCACTTT
NA	TRBV5-1	TRBJ2-7	NA	CASSLGQSFSYEQYF	TGCGCCAGCAGCTTGGGACAGTCATTCTCCTACGAGCAGTACTTC
NA	TRBV10-3	TRBJ1-4	NA	CAISERPNEKLFF	TGTGCCATCAGTGAAAGGCCTAATGAAAAACTGTTTTTT
TRBD1	TRBV5-5	TRBJ2-7	NA	CASSLAGTGGKYEQYF	TGTGCCAGCAGCTTGGCCGGGACAGGGGGTAAATACGAGCAGTACTTC
TRBD2	TRBV18	TRBJ2-1	NA	CASSRTGEGWNNEQFF	TGTGCCAGCTCACGAACCGGGGAGGGTTGGAACAATGAGCAGTTCTTC
NA	TRBV3-1/TRBV3-2	TRBJ2-1	NA	CASSQGAGEVEQFF	TGTGCCAGCAGCCAGGGGGCGGGGGAAGTCGAGCAGTTCTTC
NA	TRBV2	TRBJ2-7	NA	CASSEATRGVRLYEQYF	TGTGCCAGCAGTGAGGCGACGAGGGGAGTGCGCCTCTACGAGCAGTACTTC
TRBD1	TRBV14	TRBJ2-2	NA	CASSQDGAGTGGLDTGELFF	TGTGCCAGCAGCCAAGATGGGGCCGGGACAGGGGGCTTGGACACCGGGGAGCTGTTTTTT
NA	TRBV5-4	TRBJ2-2	once	CASSSLARFGTGELFF	TGTGCCAGCAGCTCGTTGGCCAGGTTCGGCACCGGGGAGCTGTTTTTT
TRBD2	TRBV6-2/TRBV6-3	TRBJ2-3	NA	CASSYLRTSGHSTDTQYF	TGTGCCAGCAGTTACCTTCGGACTAGCGGGCATAGCACAGATACGCAGTATTTT
NA	TRBV19	TRBJ1-5	NA	CASSRARERGQPQHF	TGTGCCAGTAGTAGGGCCAGGGAAAGAGGTCAGCCCCAGCATTTT
NA	TRBV18	TRBJ1-6	NA	CASSSPGNSPLHF	TGTGCCAGCTCTAGTCCGGGGAATTCACCCCTCCACTTT
TRBD1	TRBV12-5	TRBJ2-7	NA	CASGGQNTYEQYF	TGTGCTAGTGGGGGACAGAATACCTACGAGCAGTACTTC
NA	TRBV4-3	TRBJ1-4	NA	CASSQGRVGSGEKLFF	TGCGCCAGCAGCCAAGGTCGGGTAGGGTCTGGTGAAAAACTGTTTTTT
NA	TRBV5-1	TRBJ2-2	NA	CASSLLGSNTGELFF	TGCGCCAGCAGCCTTTTGGGCTCGAACACCGGGGAGCTGTTTTTT
NA	TRBV11-3	TRBJ2-1	NA	CASSSSGQLSYNEQFF	TGTGCCAGCAGCTCCTCTGGGCAACTATCCTACAATGAGCAGTTCTTC
TRBD1	TRBV19	TRBJ1-2	NA	CASSISGQGARNYGYTF	TGTGCCAGTAGTATATCGGGACAGGGGGCGCGTAACTATGGCTACACCTTC
NA	TRBV21-1	TRBJ2-2	few	CASSGGTGGVASGELFF	TGTGCCAGCAGCGGGGGGACAGGGGGCGTAGCATCCGGGGAGCTGTTTTTT
NA	TRBV2	TRBJ2-3	NA	CASSDLQGRTDTQYF	TGTGCCAGCAGTGATCTGCAGGGGAGAACAGATACGCAGTATTTT
NA	TRBV30	TRBJ1-1	NA	CAWSVGRNTEAFF	TGTGCCTGGAGTGTAGGGAGGAACACTGAAGCTTTCTTT
NA	TRBV5-4	TRBJ1-3	once	CASRSASGGNTIYF	TGTGCCAGCAGATCGGCCTCAGGAGGAAACACCATATATTTT
NA	TRBV4-1	TRBJ1-6	NA	CASSPYTNNSPLHF	TGCGCCAGCAGCCCGTACACCAATAATTCACCCCTCCACTTT
NA	TRBV25-1	TRBJ2-3	NA	CASSEVQTIPTDTQYF	TGTGCCAGCAGTGAGGTACAAACTATACCCACAGATACGCAGTATTTT
NA	TRBV11-2	TRBJ1-1	NA	CASSNRVFLNTEAFF	TGTGCCAGCAGCAATAGGGTCTTTCTGAACACTGAAGCTTTCTTT
NA	TRBV19	TRBJ2-2	NA	CASIRTGRNTGELFF	TGTGCCAGTATTAGGACTGGGCGAAACACCGGGGAGCTGTTTTTT
TRBD1	TRBV2	TRBJ1-1	NA	CASTGQGGTEAFF	TGTGCCAGCACAGGACAGGGGGGCACTGAAGCTTTCTTT
TRBD2	TRBV2	TRBJ2-2	NA	CASGVAGSNTGELFF	TGTGCCAGCGGGGTAGCGGGATCGAACACCGGGGAGCTGTTTTTT
NA	TRBV18	TRBJ2-1	NA	CASSPQGRYNEQFF	TGTGCCAGCTCACCACAGGGGCGATACAATGAGCAGTTCTTC
NA	TRBV6-5	TRBJ1-6	NA	CASSYTGVGSPLHF	TGTGCCAGCAGTTACACGGGCGTAGGGTCACCCCTCCACTTT
NA	TRBV27	TRBJ1-1	NA	CASSPLGGNTEAFF	TGTGCCAGCAGTCCCCTTGGAGGGAACACTGAAGCTTTCTTT
NA	TRBV13	TRBJ1-6	NA	CASGWGFDNSPLHF	TGTGCCAGTGGTTGGGGGTTTGATAATTCACCCCTCCACTTT
NA	TRBV2	TRBJ2-7	NA	CASSEANVYEQYF	TGTGCCAGCAGTGAAGCGAATGTTTACGAGCAGTACTTC